The clone carrying this TCR beta chain was seen many times. Its antigen is not identified. Data came from immunoSEQ multiplex PCR; TCRdb stores just in-frame clones and leaves some out. Found here are approximately 41,000 clones, no singletons; the ten largest cover 2% to 2.5%. This record belongs to a study of T cells after posttransplantation cyclophosphamide. The study's findings and limits: TRB overlap between skin or GI tissue T cells and blood was limited.

CDR1 is LNHDA and CDR2 is SQIVND in the germline V gene (reference sequence). This CDR3 region has 14 residues. Trimming pared 0 bases from V and 0 bases from J, leaving 4 bases between. The rearrangement uses TRBV19 and TRBJ2-3; no firm D call. The clonotype originates from a man aged 50-59 years in good health, CMV-negative, and a related stem cell transplant donor. Sample: PBMCs. In DNA, the CDR3 is TGTGCCAGTAGTATAGATACTAGCACAGATACGCAGTATTTT. Translated: CASSIDTSTDTQYF.